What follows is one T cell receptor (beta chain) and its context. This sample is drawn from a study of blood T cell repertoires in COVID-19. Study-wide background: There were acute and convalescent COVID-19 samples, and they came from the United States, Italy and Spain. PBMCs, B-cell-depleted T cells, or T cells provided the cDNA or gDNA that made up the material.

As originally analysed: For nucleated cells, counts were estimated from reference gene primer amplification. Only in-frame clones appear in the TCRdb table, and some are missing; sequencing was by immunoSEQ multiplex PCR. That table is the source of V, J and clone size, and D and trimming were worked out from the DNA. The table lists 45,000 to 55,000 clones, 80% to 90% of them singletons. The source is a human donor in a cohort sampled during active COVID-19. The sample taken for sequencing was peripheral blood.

This chain's CDR3 is CASSLPTSSGGPTWDEQFF. DNA of the CDR3: TGTGCCAGCAGCTTACCTACGTCCAGCGGGGGTCCTACCTGGGATGAGCAGTTCTTC. The rearrangement uses TRBV7-2 and TRBJ2-1; 8 positions agree with TRBD2. The CDR3 covers 19 residues. Germline CDR1 is SGHTA and CDR2 is FQGNSA. The V and J ends lost 2 bases and 8 bases, in that order; junction bases with no gene match: 20.